These 5 T cell receptor beta chains were all obtained from the same sample, sequenced in a study of response to subunit inactivated influenza vaccine (dated by TCRdb to the late 2010s). The library was obtained by RT-PCR. Instrument on record: Illumina HiSeq 2500. In-frame beta chains were kept once TCRdb had trimmed the public reads at Q25 with fastp and called clones with MiXCR. Duplicate CDR3 protein sequences are folded into a single record with the most common DNA and genes. In this sample the table shows 500,000 to 700,000 distinct CDR3 sequences, 20% to 25% of which occur a single time. Of the sample, 2.8% is held by the ten largest clones. The sample also formed part of further work on T cells expressing NK-cell markers. Per the second study: TCR beta cDNA libraries were made by 5'RACE template switching that added a universal primer site and unique molecular identifiers.

Sample: CD4+ T cells sorted from PBMCs, taken roughly 12 days after vaccination. The receptors were sampled from a man in his fifties or sixties who received an inactivated influenza vaccine. Donor details come from another sample of the same person, matched by shared clones.

This clonotype came up a few times. This rearrangement joins TRBV2 to TRBJ2-7, with 11 nucleotides matching TRBD2. From germline, CDR1 is SNHLY and CDR2 FYNNEI. The V gene end was trimmed by 7 bases and the J gene end by 13 bases; junction bases not matched to a gene: 6. The CDR3 has 11 amino acids. CDR3 sequence reads: CASTVAGGPYF. CDR3 DNA sequence: TGTGCCAGCACAGTAGCGGGGGGGCCATACTTC.

The rearrangement joins TRBV4-3 to TRBJ1-3; no definite D call. The germline V and J ends were trimmed by 2 bases and 5 bases, with 13 bases remaining between them. The germline CDR1 and CDR2 sequences are LGHNA and YSLEER. The CDR3 extends over 15 amino acids. CDR3 DNA sequence: TGCGCCAGCAGCCAATTCAGGACGGAGAGAAACACCATATATTTT. This sequence encodes CASSQFRTERNTIYF.

The rearrangement joins TRBV5-1 to TRBJ1-1, with 7 bases that match TRBD1. CDR1 is SGHRS, CDR2 YFSETQ, per germline. J was trimmed by 11 bases and V by 0 bases; bases with no gene match: 16. There are 16 residues in the CDR3. DNA for the CDR3: TGCGCCAGCAGCTTGGCCCCAGGGGGGGTTAGTAAAGTCGCTTTCTTT. It is translated as CASSLAPGGVSKVAFF.

This clonotype was seen more than once but under ten times. The V and J genes are TRBV6-1 and TRBJ2-5; 13 bases are a match to TRBD2. V lost 10 bases and J lost 3; bases outside the gene matches: 11. Germline loops: CDR1 MNHNS, CDR2 SASEGT. The length of the CDR3 is 16 residues. CDR3 nucleotide sequence: TGTGCCACCCGACGGACTAGCGGGAGACCGGAAGAGACCCAGTACTTC. Translation: CATRRTSGRPEETQYF.

The CDR3: CASSWDRTYEQYF. The DNA for the CDR3 is TGCGCCAGCAGCTGGGACAGGACCTACGAGCAGTACTTC. This chain connects TRBV5-1 to TRBJ2-7; 8 bases align to TRBD1. The CDR3 runs to 13 residues. Germline CDR1 is SGHRS and CDR2 is YFSETQ. The V segment lost 3 bases and the J segment 2 bases; nucleotides outside the gene matches: 1.